This T cell receptor beta chain is drawn from a study of shared clonotypes between healthy human individuals. Study-wide results and caveats: In having few donors, the study represented limited genetic and exposure-history diversity. The study generally estimated greater richness for naive than memory subsets.

A word on this clone: Its antigen is currently unknown.

CDR1 is KGHSH and CDR2 is LQKENI in the germline V gene. This CDR3 contains 15 residues. The ends lost 5 bases at V and 1 base at J; junction bases unmatched: 8. In the authors' methods: Quality scores were absent from the junction-only immunoSEQ sequences, so filtering differed. Profiling relied on immunoSEQ multiplex PCR, and the TCRdb table lists in-frame clones only, not all of them. V and J calls plus clone size are reproduced from that table; the DNA served to infer D and trimming. The repertoire holds a few million clones, with around 93% as singletons. Naivety among CD8 cells was defined by CD45RO negativity and positive CCR7 selection, thereby excluding terminally differentiated effector memory CD45RA+ cells.

The sequence was collected from a man aged 18 to 29 in good health. Some clones in this sample may be carry-over from other donors' samples. The specimen sequenced was naive CD8+ T cells from PBMCs. This chain joins TRBV18 and TRBJ2-7; 7 bases are a match to TRBD2. CDR3 in DNA: TGTGCCAGCTCAACCTATGGCGGGAGATCCTACGAGCAGTACTTC. Protein product: CASSTYGGRSYEQYF.